This is a list of T cell receptor beta chains from one sample in a study of Graves' ophthalmopathy and Graves' hyperthyroidism. TCRdb itself ran the multiplex PCR reads through MiXCR, one entry per CDR3 protein. This sample has about 380,000 distinct CDR3 sequences, with 15% to 17% found just once. Sequences were obtained from peripheral blood. These receptors were taken from a woman aged 18-30 years with stable Graves' hyperthyroidism. The CDR3 runs from the conserved cysteine through the conserved F or W. Size tells how often a clone was seen (once, few, many) or the class of an expanded clone, and some rows leave it out.

clone size: many
V gene: TRBV19
J gene: TRBJ1-5
CDR3 protein: CASRGQAGWGPQHF

clone size: many
V gene: TRBV6-5
J gene: TRBJ1-2
CDR3 protein: CASRTEDSAGYGYTF

clone size: .
V gene: TRBV6-1
J gene: TRBJ2-7
CDR3 protein: CASIGQGAYEQYF

clone size: .
V gene: TRBV6-5
J gene: TRBJ1-1
CDR3 protein: CASSYRGSGGTEAFF

clone size: many
V gene: TRBV7-6
J gene: TRBJ2-7
CDR3 protein: CASSSVASSYEQYF

clone size: many
V gene: TRBV28
J gene: TRBJ1-3
CDR3 protein: CASSEYRNTIYF

clone size: .
V gene: TRBV7-8
J gene: TRBJ1-1
CDR3 protein: CAGSPSRTAGNTEAFF

clone size: many
V gene: TRBV5-1
J gene: TRBJ2-2
CDR3 protein: CASSSNLNYDSDTGELFF

clone size: many
V gene: TRBV13
J gene: TRBJ2-7
CDR3 protein: CASRFSLQPPYEQYF

clone size: .
V gene: TRBV12-3/TRBV12-4
J gene: TRBJ1-2
CDR3 protein: CASSQGTGSNGYTF

clone size: .
V gene: TRBV6-1
J gene: TRBJ2-5
CDR3 protein: CASIGWQAFETQYF

clone size: many
V gene: TRBV9
J gene: TRBJ2-5
CDR3 protein: CASSMGLPTQETQYF

clone size: many
V gene: TRBV7-8
J gene: TRBJ2-7
CDR3 protein: CASSRDSFSYEQYF

clone size: many
V gene: TRBV14
J gene: TRBJ2-2
CDR3 protein: CASSQGVYTGELFF

clone size: few
V gene: TRBV10-3
J gene: TRBJ2-5
CDR3 protein: CAISEPSSGDQETQYF

clone size: many
V gene: TRBV7-7
J gene: TRBJ1-3
CDR3 protein: CASSLDGNTIYF

clone size: many
V gene: TRBV2
J gene: TRBJ1-1
CDR3 protein: CASSRDSLIGAEAFF

clone size: .
V gene: TRBV29-1
J gene: TRBJ1-1
CDR3 protein: CSVAGGVSTEAFF

clone size: .
V gene: TRBV6-1
J gene: TRBJ2-5
CDR3 protein: CASSPGGTGQTQYF

clone size: many
V gene: TRBV2
J gene: TRBJ1-2
CDR3 protein: CAPRRGYGYTF